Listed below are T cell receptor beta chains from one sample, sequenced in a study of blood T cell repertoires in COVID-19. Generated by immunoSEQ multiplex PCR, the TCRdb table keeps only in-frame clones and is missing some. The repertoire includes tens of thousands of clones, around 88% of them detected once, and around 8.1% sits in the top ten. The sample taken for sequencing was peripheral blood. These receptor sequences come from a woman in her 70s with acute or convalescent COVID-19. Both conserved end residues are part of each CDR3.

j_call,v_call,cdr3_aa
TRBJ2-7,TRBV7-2,CASSLAGMLWVPPGQDPYEQYF
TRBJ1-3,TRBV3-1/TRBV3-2,CASSHGVESGNTIYF
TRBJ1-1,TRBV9,CASSVDVWDSEAFF
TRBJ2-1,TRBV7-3,CASSLLGGQYNEQFF
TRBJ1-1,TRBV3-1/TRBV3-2,CASSRVTPGRNTEAFF
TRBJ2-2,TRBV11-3,CASSSGLETTGELFF
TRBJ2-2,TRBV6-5,CASSYTTSGAGELFF
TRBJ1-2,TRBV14,CASSQNGPGIGYTF
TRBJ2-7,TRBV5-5,CASSLAQGIAYEQYF
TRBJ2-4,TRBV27,CASSPIHLGQRKNIQYF
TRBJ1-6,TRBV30,CACTGQFNSPLHF
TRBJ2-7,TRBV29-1,CSVGDSSYEQYF
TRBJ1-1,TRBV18,CASSPLLSDTEAFF
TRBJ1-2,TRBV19,CASSILGTVSFGYTF
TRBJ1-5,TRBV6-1,CASSEHGFQPQHF
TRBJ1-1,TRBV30,CAWLSGGRVDTEAFF
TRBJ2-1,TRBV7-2,CASSLVSGVEQFF
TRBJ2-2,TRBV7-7,CASSDGVAGVTTGELFF
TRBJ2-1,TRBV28,CASSLPAGEQFF
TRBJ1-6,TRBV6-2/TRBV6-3,CASSPPAGSNSPLHF
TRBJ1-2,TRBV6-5,CASSYRGQGRDGYTF
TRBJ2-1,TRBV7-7,CASSFLGAAEQFF
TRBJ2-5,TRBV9,CASSPRRLAGVETQYF
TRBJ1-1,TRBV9,CASSVVGKGATEAFF
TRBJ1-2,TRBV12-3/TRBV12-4,CASSSGYDGYTF
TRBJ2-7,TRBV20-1,CSASNVGQPPLGEQYF
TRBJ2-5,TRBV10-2,CASSEWTEETQYF
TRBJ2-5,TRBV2,CASRGLDQETQYF
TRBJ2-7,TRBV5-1,CASSSSYEQYF
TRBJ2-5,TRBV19,CASSRTSGPQETQYF
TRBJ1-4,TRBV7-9,CASSLATGVSEKLFF
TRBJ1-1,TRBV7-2,CASSPSGNMNTEAFF
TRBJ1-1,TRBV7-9,CASSRKGGETEAFF
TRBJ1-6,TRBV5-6,CASTSGSYNSPLHF
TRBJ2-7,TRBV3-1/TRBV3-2,CASSHRQRNSYEQYF
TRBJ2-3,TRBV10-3,CAISARGVREGATDTQYF